A single sample gave rise to the 14 T cell receptor beta chains below, sequenced in a study of CD8+CD57+ T cells in acquired aplastic anemia. For CDR3 and TCR beta VDJ profiling, genomic DNA was the template used. TCRdb reanalysed the reads using MiXCR and keeps one entry per CDR3 protein. The data hold some 190,000 distinct CDR3 sequences, with 46% observed a single time. Sequencing was performed on sorted CD4+, CD8+, or CD8+CD57+ T cells (not recorded which) from PBMCs. These receptor sequences come from a human donor in good health.

With regard to this clonotype: One end of the junction fails to match germline, which may point to a read error. J is TRBJ2-7 and V is TRBV20-1; a weak D match, TRBD1 (5 bases). The CDR3 has 14 amino acids. Germline V gene data show CDR1 as DFQATT and CDR2 as SNEGSKA (reference sequence). The CDR3 loop reads CSVVAQGIGYEQYF. The CDR3 nucleotides are TGTAGTGTCGTAGCCCAGGGAATCGGCTACGAGCAGTACTTC.

This clonotype was seen just once. V usage is TRBV10-3 and J usage is TRBJ2-7; the D call may be TRBD1 or TRBD2 (6 bases each). The V gene's germline CDR1 is ENHRY and CDR2 SYGVKD. V gave up 3 bases and J gave up 11 bases, with 14 bases separating them. The CDR3 covers 12 residues. The CDR3 DNA is TGTGCCATCAGTGATCTCGGGGGCGCAGAGTACTTC. Translated: CAISDLGGAEYF.

This sequence joins TRBV5-6 and TRBJ2-6; a weak D match, TRBD2 (5 bases). This CDR3 has 15 amino acids. Trimming stripped 0 bases from V and 1 base from J, with 5 bases between. Germline V gene sequence: CDR1 SGHDT, CDR2 YYEEEE. CDR3 nucleotides: TGTGCCAGCAGCTTGGGGAGGTCTGGGGCCAACGTCCTGACTTTC. Translated, it gives CASSLGRSGANVLTF. Full variable domain (rest looked up from reference TRBV5-6 and TRBJ2-6): DAGVTQSPTHLIKTRGQQVTLRCSPKSGHDTVSWYQQALGQGPQFIFQYYEEEERQRGNFPDRFSGHQFPNYSSELNVNALLLGDSALYLCASSLGRSGANVLTFGAGSRLTVL.

The V gene is TRBV7-2, the J gene TRBJ2-7; 10 bases agree with TRBD2. This CDR3 is 13 amino acids long. Per the germline V gene, CDR1 is SGHTA and CDR2 is FQGNSA. Trimming took 5 bases from V and 4 from J; bases not matched to a gene: 2. In DNA form, the CDR3 reads TGTGCCAGCAGCCGGACTAGCGGATACGAGCAGTACTTC. It encodes CASSRTSGYEQYF.

The chain has TRBV15 and TRBJ2-7; D unclear. Per the germline V gene, CDR1 is LNHNV and CDR2 is YYDKDF (reference sequence). The V and J ends lost 4 bases and 0 bases respectively, with 19 bases between them. There are 17 residues in the CDR3. CDR3 amino acids: CATSKGRVGGFSYEQYF. DNA for the CDR3: TGTGCCACCAGCAAGGGTCGGGTTGGCGGTTTCTCCTACGAGCAGTACTTC.

Ten or more counts support this clonotype. The rearrangement links TRBV20-1 to TRBJ2-1; 8 bases align to TRBD1. The CDR3 loop spans 14 amino acids. Germline V lookup: CDR1 DFQATT, CDR2 SNEGSKA (reference sequence). The trim removed 3 bases at V and 8 bases at J, leaving 9 bases unmatched. CDR3 nucleotides: TGCAGTGCTAGGGGGGGACAGGATTTTGATGAGCAGTTCTTC. Protein product: CSARGGQDFDEQFF.

This clonotype was counted a few times. The gene calls are TRBV24-1 and TRBJ2-3; D possibly corresponds to TRBD2 (5 bases). The V gene lost 5 bases and the J gene lost 5 bases, with 10 bases spanning the gap. Germline values: CDR1 KGHDR, CDR2 SFDVKD. The CDR3 spans 13 residues. The CDR3 reads CATSGSGRDTQYF. CDR3 DNA sequence: TGTGCCACCAGTGGTTCGGGGAGAGATACGCAGTATTTT.

About this clonotype itself: The junction does not match germline at one end; this may be a read error. The genes are TRBV7-7 and TRBJ2-5, with D perhaps matching TRBD1 (5 bases). The CDR3 loop spans 15 amino acids. CDR1 is SSHAT and CDR2 is FNYEAQ in the germline V gene (reference sequence). CDR3 region: CASSLGLDSTQTQYF. The CDR3 region has the DNA TGTGCTAGCAGCTTAGGGCTTGACAGTACCCAAACCCAGTACTTC.

V usage is TRBV5-1 and J usage is TRBJ2-4, with 7 bases matching TRBD1. The length of the CDR3 is 14 residues. The junction had 6 bases not matched to a gene; V was cut back by 4 bases and J by 5 bases. The germline V gene has CDR1 SGHRS and CDR2 YFSETQ. This CDR3 reads CASSIATGENIQYF. The CDR3 DNA follows: TGCGCCAGCAGCATCGCTACAGGGGAAAACATTCAGTACTTC.

Ten or more counts support this clonotype. V gene TRBV24-1 combines with J gene TRBJ1-5; TRBD1 might be the D (5 bases). The CDR3 spans 12 residues. V lost 0 bases, J lost 11 bases, and 7 bases lay in between. In germline, CDR1 is KGHDR, CDR2 SFDVKD. The DNA for the CDR3 is TGTGCCACCAGTGATTTGACGGGGGCCCAGCATTTT. This codes for CATSDLTGAQHF.

This clonotype was counted ten times or more. The chain joins TRBV19 to TRBJ1-5, with D tentatively TRBD1 (6 bases). The CDR3 is 14 residues long. Deletions cut 6 bases from V and 3 bases from J, with 12 bases between. CDR1 is LNHDA and CDR2 is SQIVND in the germline V gene (reference sequence). The CDR3 protein is CASRNRVHNQPQHF. DNA for the CDR3: TGTGCCAGTAGGAACAGGGTTCACAATCAGCCCCAGCATTTT.

In its sample, this clonotype was seen a few times. The J gene is TRBJ1-1, the V gene TRBV24-1; D not certain. Deletions cut 0 bases from V and 7 bases from J, with 8 bases between. From germline, CDR1 is KGHDR and CDR2 SFDVKD. The CDR3 consists of 13 residues. CDR3 residues: CATSDLGLREAFF. The CDR3 DNA reads TGTGCCACCAGTGATTTGGGACTTCGTGAAGCTTTCTTT.

The gene calls are TRBV29-1 and TRBJ2-7, with a weak D call TRBD2 (6 bases). Per germline, CDR1 SQVTM and CDR2 ANQGSEA. The CDR3 sequence is 13 residues long. V lost 6 bases, J lost 3 bases, and 15 bases lay in between. CDR3: CSVAGGAYYEQYF. CDR3 in DNA: TGCAGCGTAGCCGGAGGGGCTTACTACGAGCAGTACTTC.

The chain combines TRBV6-4 with TRBJ1-1; D not certain. Germline V CDR1 and CDR2: MRHNA, SNTAGT. With 4 bases removed from V and 9 bases from J, the gap between germline ends came to 15 bases. The CDR3 contains 13 residues. CDR3 amino acids: CASSVNDQGKAFF. The DNA of the CDR3 is TGTGCCAGCAGTGTTAACGACCAAGGCAAAGCTTTCTTT.